These 6 T cell receptor beta chains share one sample of origin, sequenced in a study of T cells in women clearing cervical HPV infection. Produced via immunoSEQ multiplex PCR; TCRdb's table is partial and in-frame only. Here the sample table reports tens of thousands of clones. What was sequenced was blood buffy coat. Receptor source: a woman aged 18 to 75 with a cervical HPV16 infection that either progressed to CIN3+ or cleared (not recorded which).

Comments on this clone: Other DNA sequences from this sample encode an identical CDR3 as well. CDR3 sequence: CASSLGDSIDTEAFF. The CDR3 DNA, read in part, is TGTGCCAGCAGCTTAGGGGACAGCATAGACACTGAA. V and J are TRBV7-6 and TRBJ1-1; 7 nucleotides match TRBD1. The read ends 3 residues before the CDR3 terminus; that terminus is restored from the germline J gene. V was clipped by 1 base and J by 3 bases; unmatched bases: 5. The CDR3 has 15 amino acids. CDR1 and CDR2 from the germline V gene are SGHVS and FNYEAQ.

Comments on this clone: The CDR3 extends 3 residues past the end of the read, so its final part is completed from the germline J gene. V gene TRBV7-9 combines with J gene TRBJ1-2; maybe TRBD1 (5 bases). Germline V gene data show CDR1 as SEHNR and CDR2 as FQNEAQ (reference sequence). The V and J ends lost 4 bases and 6 bases respectively, with 18 bases between them. The CDR3 is made up of 15 amino acids. This chain's CDR3 is CASSSADRGGNGYTF. The part of the CDR3 DNA that was read is TGTGCCAGCAGCTCCGCCGATAGGGGAGGGAATGGC.

For this clone: Mismatch with germline at one junction end may stem from a read error. The CDR3 end is not reached by the read, which stops 3 residues before it; the germline J gene fills it in. This chain uses TRBV18 with TRBJ2-3, with 7 bases that match TRBD2. This CDR3 spans 18 amino acids. Germline loops: CDR1 KGHSH, CDR2 LQKENI. CDR3 sequence reads: CAGSPLKAGTGGTDTQYF. The CDR3 DNA, read in part, is TGTGCCGGCTCCCCTTTGAAAGCGGGGACTGGGGGGACAGATACG.

Notes on this clone: The read falls 3 residues short of the CDR3 end, and the missing part is taken from the germline J gene. This chain connects TRBV6-2 or TRBV6-3 to TRBJ2-3; 8 nucleotides align to TRBD2. CDR1 and CDR2 from the germline V gene are MNHEY and SVGEGT. This CDR3 contains 14 residues. V lost 10 bases and J lost 0; bases outside the gene matches: 6. The DNA read from the CDR3 is TGTGCCACCATTCGCGGGGGGAGCACAGATACG. It translates to CATIRGGSTDT. In full, the CDR3 is CATIRGGSTDTQYF.

Regarding this clone: With the read ending 3 residues before the CDR3 end, the germline J gene is used to fill in that end. This chain uses TRBV2 with TRBJ1-2; 9 bases match TRBD1. The CDR3 consists of 14 residues. Per germline, CDR1 SNHLY and CDR2 FYNNEI. The J segment lost 4 bases and the V segment lost 5 bases, leaving 5 bases of the junction unmatched. The CDR3 reads CASSPGQGPYGYTF. The DNA read from the CDR3 is TGTGCCAGCAGTCCGGGACAGGGTCCCTATGGC. The full variable domain, in which reference TRBV2 and TRBJ1-2 provide the parts outside the CDR3, is EPEVTQTPSHQVTQMGQEVILRCVPISNHLYFYWYRQILGQKVEFLVSFYNNEISEKSEIFDDQFSVERPDGSNFTLKIRSTKLEDSAMYFCASSPGQGPYGYTFGSGTRLTVV.

For this clone: Sequencing ends 3 residues short of the CDR3 end; the germline J gene provides the rest. The chain employs TRBV29-1 and TRBJ1-1; D ambiguous. Trimming removed 2 bases from V and 1 base from J, with 8 bases in between. The CDR3 is 13 residues long. Germline V lookup: CDR1 SQVTM, CDR2 ANQGSEA. The CDR3 DNA, read in part, is TGCAGCGTTGAAATCACAGCGAACACTGAA. As protein: CSVEITANTE. The full CDR3 reads CSVEITANTEAFF.